This T cell receptor beta chain was sequenced for a study of T cell responses to AZD1222 COVID-19 vaccine. Here immunoSEQ multiplex PCR was the method, and the copy in TCRdb shows in-frame clones only, minus some. In the table there are about 220,000 clones, more than 85% of which are singletons. CDR3 length: 14 residues. Germline values: CDR1 MNHEY, CDR2 SMNVEV (reference sequence). V shed 5 bases, J shed 4 bases, and the junction held 6 bases outside the gene matches. The chain combines TRBV27 with TRBJ1-1; 8 bases agree with TRBD1. This material consisted of peripheral blood, taken on day 0 of MenACWY control vaccination. This receptor was taken from an adult in good health. CDR3 coding DNA: TGTGCCAGCAGTACGACAGGGGTCAGCACTGAAGCTTTCTTT. This sequence encodes CASSTTGVSTEAFF.